The 4 T cell receptor beta chains below were found in one sample sequenced in a study of T cells after yellow fever vaccination. TCRdb recomputed calls from the 5' RACE reads with MiXCR, one row per CDR3 protein. The table includes about 130,000 distinct CDR3 sequences, around 9.8% detected once. This sample comprised CD8+ T cells sorted from PBMCs, obtained on the day of the yellow fever booster vaccination. The source of these receptors is a man younger than 35 who received the YFV17D yellow fever vaccine.

This clonotype was picked up a small number of times. The chain uses TRBV6-1 and TRBJ1-4, with 10 bases lining up with TRBD1. The J segment lost 6 bases and the V segment lost 3 bases, leaving 7 bases of the junction unmatched. Germline loops: CDR1 MNHNS, CDR2 SASEGT. The CDR3 totals 16 residues. The CDR3 region has the DNA TGTGCCAGCAGTGAGCCAGACAGGGGGCGAGATGAAAAACTGTTTTTT. Translating it yields CASSEPDRGRDEKLFF.

This clonotype turned up a few times. A much larger clone differs by one base, so this may be a read error. V gene TRBV7-9 combines with J gene TRBJ1-5, with D possibly TRBD1 on 5 matching bases. With 3 bases removed from V and 3 bases from J, the gap between germline ends came to 9 bases. Germline CDR1 and CDR2: SEHNR and FQNEAQ (reference sequence). The CDR3 sequence is 14 residues long. CDR3 coding DNA: TGTGCCAGCAGCTTCGAGGACACCAATCAGCCCCAGCATTTT. Translated, it gives CASSFEDTNQPQHF.

This clonotype was observed a handful of times. CDR3 sequence: CASSPRTSQTIETQYF. CDR3 nucleotides: TGTGCCAGCAGCCCCCGGACCAGTCAAACTATCGAGACCCAGTACTTC. The rearrangement uses TRBV9 and TRBJ2-5; D unresolved. Germline assignment: CDR1 SGDLS and CDR2 YYNGEE. Trimming left V 4 bases short and J 5 bases short, with 21 bases between. CDR3 length equals 16 residues.

This clonotype was picked up a small number of times. The rearrangement links TRBV7-3 to TRBJ2-3; the match to TRBD2 covers 12 bases. CDR1 is SGHTA, CDR2 FQGTGA, per germline. The CDR3 runs 17 residues. V dropped 5 bases and J dropped 2; count of bases not matched to a gene: 8. The DNA of the CDR3 is TGTGCCAGCAGCCCTGGGACTAGCGGGCCCTTCACAGATACGCAGTATTTT. Encoded protein: CASSPGTSGPFTDTQYF.